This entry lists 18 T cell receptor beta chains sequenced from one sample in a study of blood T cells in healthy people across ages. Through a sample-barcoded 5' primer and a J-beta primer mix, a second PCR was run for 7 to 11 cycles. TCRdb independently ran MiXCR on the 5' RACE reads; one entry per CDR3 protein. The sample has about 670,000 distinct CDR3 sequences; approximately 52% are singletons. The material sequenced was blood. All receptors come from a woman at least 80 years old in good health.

The DNA of the CDR3 is TGTGCCAGCAGCTTTAGCGGTTCCAGCACAGATACGCAGTATTTT. This codes for CASSFSGSSTDTQYF. V and J are TRBV3-1 and TRBJ2-3, with D tentatively TRBD2 (6 bases). CDR1 is LGHDT and CDR2 is YNNKEL in the germline V gene (reference sequence). V was clipped by 5 bases and J by 0 bases, with 12 bases between them. CDR3 size: 15 residues.

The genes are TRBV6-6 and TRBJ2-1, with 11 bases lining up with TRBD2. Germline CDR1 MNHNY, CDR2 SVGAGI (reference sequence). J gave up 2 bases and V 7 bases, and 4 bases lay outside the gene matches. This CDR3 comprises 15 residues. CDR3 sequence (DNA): TGTGCCAGCATAGGGGGACTAGCGGCCTACAATGAGCAGTTCTTC. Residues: CASIGGLAAYNEQFF.

The CDR3 bases are TGTGCCAGCAGTTTATATGGACTAGAATCAGATACGCAGTATTTT. It is translated as CASSLYGLESDTQYF. The chain employs TRBV27 and TRBJ2-3; TRBD2 matches 7 bases. The CDR3 sequence is 15 residues long. The J segment lost 4 bases and the V segment lost 1 base, leaving 5 bases of the junction unmatched. Germline values: CDR1 MNHEY, CDR2 SMNVEV (reference sequence).

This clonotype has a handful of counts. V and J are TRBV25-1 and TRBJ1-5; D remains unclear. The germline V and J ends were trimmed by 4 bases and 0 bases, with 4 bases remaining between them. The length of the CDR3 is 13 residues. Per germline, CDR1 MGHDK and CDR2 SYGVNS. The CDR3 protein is CASSANSNQPQHF. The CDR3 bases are TGTGCCAGCAGTGCCAATAGCAATCAGCCCCAGCATTTT.

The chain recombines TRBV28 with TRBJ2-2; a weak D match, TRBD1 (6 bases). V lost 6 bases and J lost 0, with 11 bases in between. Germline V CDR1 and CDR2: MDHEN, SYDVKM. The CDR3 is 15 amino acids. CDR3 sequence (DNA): TGTGCCAGCAGGCTACAGGGTACGAACACCGGGGAGCTGTTTTTT. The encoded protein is CASRLQGTNTGELFF.

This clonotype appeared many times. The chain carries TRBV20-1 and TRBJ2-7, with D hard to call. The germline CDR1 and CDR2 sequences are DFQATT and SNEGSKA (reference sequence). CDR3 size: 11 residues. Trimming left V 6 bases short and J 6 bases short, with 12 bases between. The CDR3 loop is CSAAETVEQYF. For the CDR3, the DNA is TGCAGTGCCGCTGAGACCGTCGAGCAGTACTTC.

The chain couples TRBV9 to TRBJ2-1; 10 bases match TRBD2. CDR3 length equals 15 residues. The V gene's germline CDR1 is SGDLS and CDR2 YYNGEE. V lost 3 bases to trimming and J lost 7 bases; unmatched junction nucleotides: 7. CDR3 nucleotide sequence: TGTGCCAGCAGCGCAACTAGCGGGGCAATAAATGAGCAGTTCTTC. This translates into CASSATSGAINEQFF.

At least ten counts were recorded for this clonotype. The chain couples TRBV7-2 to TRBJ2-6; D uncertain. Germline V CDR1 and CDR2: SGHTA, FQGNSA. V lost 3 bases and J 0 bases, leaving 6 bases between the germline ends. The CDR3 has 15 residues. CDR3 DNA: TGTGCCAGCAGCTTGGAAAACTCTGGGGCCAACGTCCTGACTTTC. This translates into CASSLENSGANVLTF.

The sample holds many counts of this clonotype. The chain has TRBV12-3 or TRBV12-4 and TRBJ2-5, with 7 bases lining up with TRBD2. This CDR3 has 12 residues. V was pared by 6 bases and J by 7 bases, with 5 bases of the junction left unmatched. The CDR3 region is CASSSGTMTQYF. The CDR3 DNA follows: TGTGCCAGCAGCTCCGGGACTATGACCCAGTACTTC.

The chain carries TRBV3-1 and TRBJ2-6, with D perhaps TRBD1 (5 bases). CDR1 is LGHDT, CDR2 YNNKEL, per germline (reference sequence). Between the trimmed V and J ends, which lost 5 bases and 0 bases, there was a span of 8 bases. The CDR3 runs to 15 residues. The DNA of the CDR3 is TGTGCCAGCAGCGCCAGGGCCTCTGGGGCCAACGTCCTGACTTTC. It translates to CASSARASGANVLTF.

CDR3 region: CASSPRQGRAYEQYF. The CDR3, as DNA: TGTGCCAGCAGCCCGCGACAGGGGAGGGCCTACGAGCAGTACTTC. The chain couples TRBV9 to TRBJ2-7; a weak D match, TRBD1 (8 bases). In germline, CDR1 is SGDLS, CDR2 YYNGEE. The CDR3 has 15 residues. Trimming removed 4 bases from V and 2 bases from J, with 16 bases in between.

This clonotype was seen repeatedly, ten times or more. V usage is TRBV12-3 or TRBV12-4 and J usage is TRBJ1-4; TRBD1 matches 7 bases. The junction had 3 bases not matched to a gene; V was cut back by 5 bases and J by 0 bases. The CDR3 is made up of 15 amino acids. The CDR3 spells CASSRQGATNEKLFF. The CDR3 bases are TGTGCCAGCAGTCGACAGGGTGCAACTAATGAAAAACTGTTTTTT.

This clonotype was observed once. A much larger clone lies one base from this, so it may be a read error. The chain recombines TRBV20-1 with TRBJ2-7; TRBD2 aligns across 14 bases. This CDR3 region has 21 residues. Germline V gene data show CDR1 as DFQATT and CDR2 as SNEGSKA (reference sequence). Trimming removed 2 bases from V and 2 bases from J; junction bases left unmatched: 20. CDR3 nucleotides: TGCAGTGCTAGATTGCCTCTTAAACCGGGACTAGCGGGAGCAGTTACCTACGAGCAGTACTTC. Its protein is CSARLPLKPGLAGAVTYEQYF.

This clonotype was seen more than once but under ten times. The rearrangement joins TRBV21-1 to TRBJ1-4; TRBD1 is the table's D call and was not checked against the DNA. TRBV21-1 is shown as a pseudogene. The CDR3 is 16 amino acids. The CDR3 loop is CASSKEGDRGGEKLFF. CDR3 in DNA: TGTGCCAGCAGCAAAGAAGGAGACAGGGGGGGAGAAAAACTGTTTTTT.

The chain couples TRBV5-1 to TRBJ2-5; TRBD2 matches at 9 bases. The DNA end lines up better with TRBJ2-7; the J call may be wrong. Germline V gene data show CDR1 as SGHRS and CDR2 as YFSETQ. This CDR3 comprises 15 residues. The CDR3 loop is CASSLTLAGTYEQYF. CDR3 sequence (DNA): TGCGCCAGCAGCTTGACGCTAGCGGGGACCTACGAGCAGTACTTC.

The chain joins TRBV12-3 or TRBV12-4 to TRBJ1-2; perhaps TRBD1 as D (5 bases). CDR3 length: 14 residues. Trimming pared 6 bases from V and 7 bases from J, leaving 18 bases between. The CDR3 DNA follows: TGTGCCAGCAGCCAAACGATGGGGGGGGGTGGCTACACCTTC. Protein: CASSQTMGGGGYTF.

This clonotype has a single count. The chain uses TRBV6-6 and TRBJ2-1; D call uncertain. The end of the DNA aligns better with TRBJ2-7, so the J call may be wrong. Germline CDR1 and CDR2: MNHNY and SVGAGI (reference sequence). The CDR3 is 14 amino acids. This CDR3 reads CASSYYGEDNEQYF. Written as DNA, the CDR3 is TGTGCCAGCAGTTACTATGGGGAAGACAATGAGCAGTACTTC.

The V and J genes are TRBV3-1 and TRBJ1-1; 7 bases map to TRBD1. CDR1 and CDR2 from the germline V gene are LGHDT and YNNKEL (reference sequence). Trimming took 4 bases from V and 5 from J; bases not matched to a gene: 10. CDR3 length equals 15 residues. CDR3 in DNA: TGTGCCAGCAGCCTCAGAGGGGGCATAAGGACTGAAGCTTTCTTT. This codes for CASSLRGGIRTEAFF.